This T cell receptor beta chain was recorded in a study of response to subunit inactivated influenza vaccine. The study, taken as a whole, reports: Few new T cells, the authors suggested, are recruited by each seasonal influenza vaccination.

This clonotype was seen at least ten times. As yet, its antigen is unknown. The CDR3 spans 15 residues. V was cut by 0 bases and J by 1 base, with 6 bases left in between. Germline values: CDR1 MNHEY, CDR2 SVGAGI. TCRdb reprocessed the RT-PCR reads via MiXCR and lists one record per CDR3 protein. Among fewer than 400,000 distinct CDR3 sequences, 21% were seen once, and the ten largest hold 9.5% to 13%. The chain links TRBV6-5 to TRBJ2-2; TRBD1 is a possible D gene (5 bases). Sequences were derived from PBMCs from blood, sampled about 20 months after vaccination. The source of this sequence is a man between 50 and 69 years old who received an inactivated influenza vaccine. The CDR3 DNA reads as TGTGCCAGCAGTTACTCCGACAGGAACACCGGGGAGCTGTTTTTT. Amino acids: CASSYSDRNTGELFF.